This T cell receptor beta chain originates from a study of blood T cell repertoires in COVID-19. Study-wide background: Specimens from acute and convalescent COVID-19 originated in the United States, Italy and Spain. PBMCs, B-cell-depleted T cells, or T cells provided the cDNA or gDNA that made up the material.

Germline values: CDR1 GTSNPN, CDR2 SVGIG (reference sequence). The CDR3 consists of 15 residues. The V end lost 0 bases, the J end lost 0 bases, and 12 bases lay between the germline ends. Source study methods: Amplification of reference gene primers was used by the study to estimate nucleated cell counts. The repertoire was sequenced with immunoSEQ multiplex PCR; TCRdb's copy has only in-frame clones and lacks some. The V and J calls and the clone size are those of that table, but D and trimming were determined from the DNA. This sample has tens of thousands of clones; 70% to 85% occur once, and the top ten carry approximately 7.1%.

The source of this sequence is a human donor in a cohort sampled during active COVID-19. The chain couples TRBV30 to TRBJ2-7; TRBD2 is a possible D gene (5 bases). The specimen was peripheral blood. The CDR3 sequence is CAWSVRGSSSYEQYF. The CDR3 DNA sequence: TGTGCCTGGAGTGTACGAGGGTCTAGCTCCTACGAGCAGTACTTC. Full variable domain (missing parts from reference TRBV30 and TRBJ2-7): SQTIHQWPATLVQPVGSPLSLECTVEGTSNPNLYWYRQAAGRGLQLLFYSVGIGQISSEVPQNLSASRPQDRQFILSSKKLLLSDSGFYLCAWSVRGSSSYEQYFGPGTRLTVT.